This T cell receptor beta chain was identified during a study of T cell clones after liver transplantation. Study as a whole: TCRbeta sequencing after a pre-transplant mixed lymphocyte reaction identified graft-donor-reactive clones, later tracked in post-transplant blood. The study, taken as a whole, reports: A significant post-transplant drop in circulating graft-donor-reactive CD4 TCRbeta sequences occurred in most of the 8 subjects.

As regards this clone: What it recognizes is unknown.

The CDR3 totals 13 residues. CDR1 SGHTA and CDR2 FQGTGA come from the germline V gene. Trimming took off 0 bases at V and 8 bases at J, with 5 bases between the two ends. Clones were sequenced by immunoSEQ multiplex PCR, and TCRdb holds only the in-frame ones, with some missing. The table shows more than 95,000 clones, with around four fifths occurring only once. The sample consisted of CD4+ T cells from blood, taken 45 to 50 months after liver transplant. The sequence came from a human patient who received a liver transplant. Some T cells here may be from the graft donor. V gene TRBV7-3 combines with J gene TRBJ1-6; D is ambiguous. The CDR3 spells CASSLTVDSPLHF. CDR3 in DNA: TGTGCCAGCAGCTTAACAGTTGATTCACCCCTCCACTTT. Combining the CDR3 with reference TRBV7-3 and TRBJ1-6 gives the whole variable domain GAGVSQTPSNKVTEKGKYVELRCDPISGHTALYWYRQSLGQGPEFLIYFQGTGAADDSGLPNDRFFAVRPEGSVSTLKIQRTERGDSAVYLCASSLTVDSPLHFGNGTRLTVT.